Reported below is one TCR beta chain. CDR1 and CDR2 from the germline V gene are SEHNR and FQNEAQ (reference sequence). This CDR3 has 15 amino acids. The V gene end was trimmed by 5 bases and the J gene end by 2 bases; junction bases not matched to a gene: 7. This sample is drawn from a study of blood T cell repertoires in COVID-19. Sequenced by immunoSEQ multiplex PCR; TCRdb stores in-frame clones only, minus some. The sample has about 65,000 clones; around 93% are singletons. Sequencing was carried out using peripheral blood. The receptor's source is a man in his 70s with active COVID-19. This chain links TRBV7-9 with TRBJ2-5; TRBD1 agrees at 8 bases. CDR3 region: CASSPGTGGQETQYF. The CDR3 region has the DNA TGTGCCAGCAGCCCCGGGACAGGTGGTCAAGAGACCCAGTACTTC.